Shown below are 10 T cell receptor beta chains from a single sample sequenced in a study of beta chain features in type 1 diabetes. The whole isolated RNA underwent reverse transcription, so sequencing captured expressed TCRB transcripts. Only in-frame clones appear in the TCRdb table, and some are missing; sequencing was by immunoSEQ multiplex PCR. The repertoire includes 120,000 to 150,000 clones, 6.9% of them detected once, and about 1.4% sits in the top ten. Sequencing used central memory CD4+ T cells from blood. The receptors originated from a woman aged 30 to 39 in good health.

The CDR3 protein is CASSLTGSGPNEQFF. CDR3 in DNA: TGTGCCAGCAGTTTGACCGGGAGTGGGCCTAATGAGCAGTTCTTC. The chain employs TRBV6-5 and TRBJ2-1; TRBD2 might be the D (6 bases). This CDR3 has 15 residues. Germline values: CDR1 MNHEY, CDR2 SVGAGI. Deletions cut 4 bases from V and 7 bases from J, with 17 bases between.

This clone was observed a few times. The chain uses TRBV18 and TRBJ2-7, with D maybe TRBD1 (6 bases). The germline V gene has CDR1 KGHSH and CDR2 LQKENI. The CDR3 runs 14 residues. Trimming took off 3 bases at V and 2 bases at J, with 11 bases between the two ends. In nucleotides, the CDR3 is TGTGCCAGCTCACCCTCACAGGGCCCCTACGAGCAGTACTTC. Translating it yields CASSPSQGPYEQYF.

This clone has ten or more counts. This chain joins TRBV28 and TRBJ2-1; 8 bases line up with TRBD1. This CDR3 comprises 13 residues. Germline V gene data show CDR1 as MDHEN and CDR2 as SYDVKM. V was clipped by 8 bases and J by 9 bases; unmatched bases: 9. CDR3 DNA sequence: TGTGCCAGCCTATGGACAGGGTCGGTTGAGCAGTTCTTC. It translates to CASLWTGSVEQFF. The variable domain in full, with the rest retrieved from reference TRBV28 and TRBJ2-1, is DVKVTQSSRYLVKRTGEKVFLECVQDMDHENMFWYRQDPGLGLRLIYFSYDVKMKEKGDIPEGYSVSREKKERFSLILESASTNQTSMYLCASLWTGSVEQFFGPGTRLTVL.

The V call is TRBV11-3, the J call TRBJ2-3; TRBD2 matches 8 bases. Germline CDR1 SGHNT, CDR2 YENEEA. After removal of 0 bases from V and 7 bases from J, the junction contained 6 bases not matched to a gene. The CDR3 spans 15 residues. The CDR3: CASSLDTSSGHTQYF. The DNA for the CDR3 is TGTGCCAGCAGCTTAGACACATCTAGCGGGCATACGCAGTATTTT.

This clone was recorded a few times. The chain links TRBV2 to TRBJ1-3; tentatively, D is TRBD1 (6 bases). Germline CDR1 and CDR2: SNHLY and FYNNEI. Trimming took off 9 bases at V and 4 bases at J, with 13 bases between the two ends. The CDR3 has 13 residues. The CDR3 DNA reads as TGTGCCAGACGACAGGTTCCCGGAAACACCATATATTTT. Translated, it gives CARRQVPGNTIYF.

This clone was seen only a few times. V gene TRBV9 combines with J gene TRBJ2-3; D might be TRBD2 (6 bases). Germline V gene sequence: CDR1 SGDLS, CDR2 YYNGEE. V lost 1 base to trimming and J lost 5 bases, with 14 bases between them. The CDR3 has 15 amino acids. The CDR3 protein is CASSVTPGDLDTQYF. The CDR3 DNA is TGTGCCAGCAGCGTAACACCGGGAGATTTAGATACGCAGTATTTT.

This clone occurred a few times. CDR3 region: CASSLGRLAAEQYF. CDR3 nucleotides: TGTGCCAGCAGCTTAGGCAGACTAGCGGCCGAGCAGTACTTC. This chain uses TRBV7-8 with TRBJ2-7; 9 nucleotides agree with TRBD2. V lost 1 base and J lost 6; bases outside the gene matches: 4. The CDR3 contains 14 residues. The germline CDR1 and CDR2 sequences are SGHVS and FQNEAQ.

This clone was seen more than once but under ten times. This chain links TRBV14 with TRBJ2-1; D not resolved. Germline CDR1 is SGHDN and CDR2 is FVKESK. With 0 bases removed from V and 7 bases from J, the gap between germline ends came to 10 bases. The CDR3 contains 14 residues. As DNA, the CDR3 is TGTGCCAGCAGCCAAGATTACTGGCGGAATGAGCAGTTCTTC. Translating it yields CASSQDYWRNEQFF.

This chain uses TRBV28 with TRBJ1-2; the match to TRBD1 covers 8 bases. The ends lost 7 bases at V and 8 bases at J; junction bases unmatched: 18. CDR3 length: 16 amino acids. Per germline, CDR1 MDHEN and CDR2 SYDVKM. The CDR3 is CASTRMGRDRQMGYTF. The CDR3 bases are TGTGCCAGCACTCGCATGGGGAGGGACAGGCAGATGGGCTACACCTTC.

This clone came up a few times. The chain couples TRBV5-1 to TRBJ2-5; D is possibly TRBD1 (6 bases). This CDR3 contains 15 residues. CDR1 is SGHRS, CDR2 YFSETQ, per germline. V lost 0 bases to trimming and J lost 0 bases, with 9 bases between them. This CDR3 reads CASSLGTANQETQYF. CDR3 DNA sequence: TGCGCCAGCAGCTTGGGGACAGCTAACCAAGAGACCCAGTACTTC.